This TCR beta chain was obtained from a study of early T cells in non-severe SARS-CoV-2 infection. The wider study: Unsorted whole-blood RNA was sequenced in bulk, leaving chains unpaired. Study-wide findings and caveats: In VDJdb matching, anti-spike CD8 responses were favored while private and CD4 specificities went missing.

In TCRdb, the 5' RACE reads were re-called with MiXCR into one record per CDR3 protein. Altogether 20,000 to 25,000 distinct CDR3 sequences are present, about 4.4% being singletons, with the ten largest covering 5% to 8%. This clonotype was observed many times. The antigen remains undetermined. The sample consisted of whole blood. The origin of this receptor is an adult who was a healthcare worker with PCR-confirmed SARS-CoV-2 infection or an uninfected control (not recorded which).

CDR3 sequence (DNA): TGCGCCAGCTCCAGCGGGCACTCCTACAATGAGCAGTTCTTC. Translating it yields CASSSGHSYNEQFF. This chain joins TRBV5-1 and TRBJ2-1, with a possible D match to TRBD2 (6 bases). The CDR3 covers 14 residues. Germline CDR1 and CDR2: SGHRS and YFSETQ. V shed 7 bases and J shed 0 bases, with 11 bases lying between them.